The 29 T cell receptor beta chains presented below share a single source sample, sequenced in a study of early T cells in non-severe SARS-CoV-2 infection. TCRdb recomputed calls from the 5' RACE reads with MiXCR, one row per CDR3 protein. The data show approximately 79,000 distinct CDR3 sequences, about 13% seen once. Sequenced: whole blood. Receptors originate from an adult who was a healthcare worker with PCR-confirmed SARS-CoV-2 infection or an uninfected control (not recorded which).

The J gene is TRBJ1-6, the V gene TRBV27, with 10 bases fitting TRBD1. There are 17 residues in the CDR3. Germline CDR1 reads MNHEY; CDR2 reads SMNVEV (reference sequence). The V and J ends lost 3 bases and 9 bases, in that order; junction bases with no gene match: 11. The DNA for the CDR3 is TGTGCCAGCAGTTTCTCCGCCCGACAGGGGGCGATTTCACCCCTCCACTTT. Protein product: CASSFSARQGAISPLHF.

This clonotype has at least ten counts. The chain joins TRBV7-2 to TRBJ1-5, with D uncertain. The CDR3 contains 13 residues. Germline CDR1 SGHTA, CDR2 FQGNSA. V was cut by 1 base and J by 4 bases, with 5 bases left in between. The CDR3 bases are TGTGCCAGCAGCTTAGTCCTGAATCAGCCCCAGCATTTT. Amino acid sequence: CASSLVLNQPQHF.

This clonotype was observed many times. The CDR3 protein is CASSRGLAGETQYF. The CDR3 DNA sequence: TGTGCCAGCAGCCGTGGACTAGCGGGAGAGACCCAGTACTTC. The chain carries TRBV11-2 and TRBJ2-5; 11 bases match TRBD2. The V segment lost 5 bases and the J segment 4 bases; nucleotides outside the gene matches: 3. The CDR3 spans 14 residues. In germline, CDR1 is SGHAT, CDR2 FQNNGV.

This clonotype showed up many times. The chain recombines TRBV28 with TRBJ1-1; the D is unclear. The CDR3 sequence is 14 residues long. The ends were cut back, 2 bases at V and 10 bases at J, with 17 bases in the middle. The V gene's germline CDR1 is MDHEN and CDR2 SYDVKM. The CDR3 spells CASSLGRVGGRAFF. In nucleotides, the CDR3 is TGTGCCAGCAGTTTAGGAAGGGTCGGTGGAAGAGCTTTCTTT.

V gene TRBV7-8 combines with J gene TRBJ1-5; D may be TRBD1 (6 bases). The V end was cut by 5 bases, the J end by 3 bases, with 11 bases between. Germline CDR1 is SGHVS and CDR2 is FQNEAQ. The CDR3 length is 14 residues. The CDR3 sequence is CASSHRAYNQPQHF. DNA of the CDR3: TGTGCCAGCAGCCACAGGGCCTACAATCAGCCCCAGCATTTT.

This clonotype was seen more than once but under ten times. This chain connects TRBV5-6 to TRBJ1-2; 8 bases align to TRBD1. Germline lookup yields CDR1 SGHDT and CDR2 YYEEEE. Unmatched junction bases numbered 3, after V lost 0 bases and J lost 8 bases. The CDR3 length is 13 residues. In DNA, the CDR3 is TGTGCCAGCAGCTTGGCAGGGGGCGGAGGCTACACCTTC. It codes for CASSLAGGGGYTF. The whole variable domain, remainder taken from reference TRBV5-6 and TRBJ1-2, is DAGVTQSPTHLIKTRGQQVTLRCSPKSGHDTVSWYQQALGQGPQFIFQYYEEEERQRGNFPDRFSGHQFPNYSSELNVNALLLGDSALYLCASSLAGGGGYTFGSGTRLTVV.

The rearrangement uses TRBV6-1 and TRBJ2-1; TRBD1 matches 9 bases. V dropped 6 bases and J dropped 10; count of bases not matched to a gene: 10. There are 14 residues in the CDR3. Germline loops: CDR1 MNHNS, CDR2 SASEGT. CDR3 nucleotide sequence: TGTGCCAGCAGCTCGGGGACAGGGCCATACGAGCAGTTCTTC. Translation: CASSSGTGPYEQFF.

This clonotype was recorded a few times. The rearrangement joins TRBV5-1 to TRBJ2-7, with D possibly TRBD1 on 6 matching bases. CDR3 length: 15 residues. The V gene's germline CDR1 is SGHRS and CDR2 YFSETQ. V lost 4 bases and J 2 bases, leaving 16 bases between the germline ends. The CDR3 region is CASSRAPGEPYEQYF. Written as DNA, the CDR3 is TGCGCCAGCAGCCGGGCCCCAGGGGAACCCTACGAGCAGTACTTC.

V usage is TRBV7-6 and J usage is TRBJ2-5; D unclear. V lost 5 bases to trimming and J lost 4 bases, with 11 bases between them. The CDR3 is 13 residues long. Germline CDR1 is SGHVS and CDR2 is FNYEAQ. Written as DNA, the CDR3 is TGTGCCAGCAGCGCCGACCGAACAGAGACCCAGTACTTC. It yields the protein CASSADRTETQYF.

The chain combines TRBV6-6 with TRBJ2-2; TRBD1 agrees at 7 bases. This CDR3 has 14 amino acids. Germline lookup yields CDR1 MNHNY and CDR2 SVGAGI (reference sequence). With 5 bases clipped from V and 7 bases from J, the junction kept 7 bases outside the gene matches. The CDR3 reads CASSQGTDGGELFF. CDR3 bases: TGTGCCAGCAGTCAAGGGACAGATGGCGGGGAGCTGTTTTTT.

The rearrangement joins TRBV20-1 to TRBJ2-1; no reliable D call. This CDR3 is 11 amino acids long. Trimming cost V 5 bases and J 5 bases, with 7 bases left between them. Germline CDR1 reads DFQATT; CDR2 reads SNEGSKA (reference sequence). The CDR3 loop reads CSARPDNEQFF. The CDR3 DNA reads as TGCAGTGCTCGCCCGGACAATGAGCAGTTCTTC.

The V and J genes are TRBV27 and TRBJ2-7; 8 nucleotides match TRBD2. The CDR3 has 15 amino acids. Looked up from germline, CDR1 is MNHEY and CDR2 is SMNVEV (reference sequence). V dropped 5 bases and J dropped 0; count of bases not matched to a gene: 6. In nucleotides, the CDR3 is TGTGCCAGCAGTCTTACTAGCGGTTCCTCCTACGAGCAGTACTTC. This sequence encodes CASSLTSGSSYEQYF.

This chain joins TRBV25-1 and TRBJ2-5; the match to TRBD1 covers 8 bases. The CDR3 sequence is 16 residues long. CDR1 and CDR2 from the germline V gene are MGHDK and SYGVNS. The V gene end was trimmed by 4 bases and the J gene end by 0 bases; junction bases not matched to a gene: 7. CDR3 nucleotides: TGTGCCAGCAGTGGGACAGGGAATATGTACCAAGAGACCCAGTACTTC. This translates into CASSGTGNMYQETQYF. Looking up the rest from reference TRBV25-1 and TRBJ2-5 gives the full variable domain: EADIYQTPRYLVIGTGKKITLECSQTMGHDKMYWYQQDPGMELHLIHYSYGVNSTEKGDLSSESTVSRIRTEHFPLTLESARPSHTSQYLCASSGTGNMYQETQYFGPGTRLLVL.

This clonotype was found a few times. The V and J genes are TRBV6-1 and TRBJ2-4; possibly TRBD1 or TRBD2 for D (6 bases each). V shed 4 bases and J shed 5 bases, with 15 bases lying between them. CDR3 size: 15 residues. The V gene's germline CDR1 is MNHNS and CDR2 SASEGT. The CDR3 sequence: CASSGTAEGENIQYF. The CDR3 DNA sequence: TGTGCCAGCAGTGGGACAGCGGAGGGCGAAAACATTCAGTACTTC.

CDR3 amino acids: CASSPSGGKEDTQYF. In DNA form, the CDR3 reads TGTGCCAGCTCACCTTCGGGGGGCAAAGAAGATACGCAGTATTTT. The chain is built from TRBV18 and TRBJ2-3; possible D gene TRBD2, 7 bases. This CDR3 spans 15 amino acids. Germline V lookup: CDR1 KGHSH, CDR2 LQKENI. Trimming pared 3 bases from V and 5 bases from J, leaving 15 bases between.

The genes are TRBV7-2 and TRBJ2-1, with TRBD2 as a possible D gene (5 bases). The germline CDR1 and CDR2 sequences are SGHTA and FQGNSA. V dropped 5 bases and J dropped 3 bases, with 14 bases sitting between them. This CDR3 region has 15 residues. The CDR3 protein is CASSQGLADYNEQFF. The DNA for the CDR3 is TGTGCCAGCAGCCAAGGACTTGCAGACTACAATGAGCAGTTCTTC.

This chain links TRBV28 with TRBJ2-1; 8 positions agree with TRBD2. CDR1 is MDHEN and CDR2 is SYDVKM in the germline V gene. Trimming took 4 bases from V and 2 from J; bases not matched to a gene: 4. The CDR3 contains 15 residues. Here the CDR3 DNA reads TGTGCCAGCAGTTCCCGCGGGGGGACCTACAATGAGCAGTTCTTC. Translating it yields CASSSRGGTYNEQFF.

The J gene is TRBJ2-2, the V gene TRBV5-1; tentative D call: TRBD1 (6 bases). This CDR3 is 15 amino acids long. The V gene's germline CDR1 is SGHRS and CDR2 YFSETQ. V was pared by 0 bases and J by 4 bases, with 10 bases between. The CDR3: CASSLAGEGTGELFF. The DNA for the CDR3 is TGCGCCAGCAGCTTGGCAGGGGAAGGCACCGGGGAGCTGTTTTTT. The whole variable domain, filled in from reference TRBV5-1 and TRBJ2-2, reads KAGVTQTPRYLIKTRGQQVTLSCSPISGHRSVSWYQQTPGQGLQFLFEYFSETQRNKGNFPGRFSGRQFSNSRSEMNVSTLELGDSALYLCASSLAGEGTGELFFGEGSRLTVL.

J is TRBJ2-7 and V is TRBV3-1, with D perhaps TRBD2 (6 bases). The CDR3 is 16 residues long. The germline CDR1 and CDR2 sequences are LGHDT and YNNKEL (reference sequence). With 0 bases removed from V and 2 bases from J, the gap between germline ends came to 14 bases. The CDR3 is CASSQDPPSATYEQYF. CDR3 sequence (DNA): TGTGCCAGCAGCCAAGATCCTCCTAGCGCAACCTACGAGCAGTACTTC.

This clonotype was counted at least ten times. The chain recombines TRBV6-1 with TRBJ1-5; weak D call: TRBD1 (5 bases). V was clipped by 5 bases and J by 4 bases, with 9 bases between them. CDR1 is MNHNS and CDR2 is SASEGT in the germline V gene. The CDR3 has 13 amino acids. The CDR3 DNA reads as TGTGCCAGCAGTTACCAGGGTAATCAGCCCCAGCATTTT. Amino acid sequence: CASSYQGNQPQHF.

In this sample, this clonotype turned up a few times. The V and J genes are TRBV5-1 and TRBJ1-1; unclear D gene. This CDR3 has 13 amino acids. V lost 4 bases, J lost 5 bases, and 12 bases lay in between. Germline CDR1 and CDR2: SGHRS and YFSETQ. The CDR3 sequence: CASSETTDTEAFF. In DNA form, the CDR3 reads TGCGCCAGCAGCGAAACGACGGATACTGAAGCTTTCTTT.

V usage is TRBV6-2 or TRBV6-3 and J usage is TRBJ2-5, with D perhaps matching TRBD2 (5 bases). Trimming pared 6 bases from V and 5 bases from J, leaving 10 bases between. CDR1 is MNHEY and CDR2 is SVGEGT in the germline V gene. The CDR3 spans 12 residues. DNA for the CDR3: TGTGCCAGCAGATTTTCGGGGGAGACCCAGTACTTC. This sequence encodes CASRFSGETQYF.

At least ten counts were recorded for this clonotype. The chain joins TRBV6-2 or TRBV6-3 to TRBJ2-7, with 10 bases aligning to TRBD2. The V gene end was trimmed by 0 bases and the J gene end by 3 bases; junction bases not matched to a gene: 2. The CDR3 totals 15 residues. Germline values: CDR1 MNHEY, CDR2 SVGEGT. The CDR3: CASSYSLAGDYEQYF. The CDR3 DNA sequence: TGTGCCAGCAGTTACTCGCTAGCGGGAGACTACGAGCAGTACTTC.

This clonotype was seen ten or more times. The chain is built from TRBV28 and TRBJ2-3; D is undetermined. CDR1 and CDR2 (germline): MDHEN, SYDVKM. Trimming took off 4 bases at V and 2 bases at J, with 1 base between the two ends. The CDR3 runs 11 residues. The CDR3 DNA follows: TGTGCCAGCAGTTACACAGATACGCAGTATTTT. Protein product: CASSYTDTQYF.

The chain recombines TRBV9 with TRBJ2-3, with a tentative D call TRBD1 (6 bases). V dropped 4 bases and J dropped 0 bases, with 15 bases sitting between them. Germline lookup yields CDR1 SGDLS and CDR2 YYNGEE. The CDR3 covers 16 residues. Written as DNA, the CDR3 is TGTGCCAGCAGCCCAACAGGGTACCCTAGCACAGATACGCAGTATTTT. Its translation is CASSPTGYPSTDTQYF.

This clonotype has at least ten counts. This chain links TRBV5-5 with TRBJ1-1; D gene unclear. This CDR3 has 14 residues. Germline loops: CDR1 SGHKS, CDR2 YYEKEE (reference sequence). Trimming took 1 base from V and 1 from J, leaving 8 bases between them. The CDR3 spells CASSLFWGNTEAFF. The CDR3 nucleotides are TGTGCCAGCAGCTTGTTTTGGGGGAACACTGAAGCTTTCTTT.

The rearrangement joins TRBV6-1 to TRBJ2-4; D is perhaps TRBD2 (6 bases). The CDR3 spans 14 residues. Per germline, CDR1 MNHNS and CDR2 SASEGT. V lost 6 bases and J 5 bases, leaving 14 bases between the germline ends. The CDR3 DNA sequence: TGTGCCAGCAGATTTGGTAGCGGAGAAAACATTCAGTACTTC. Translation: CASRFGSGENIQYF.

This clonotype came up many times. CDR3 bases: TGTGCCAGCAGTTCCCGACATGAGGGCAATCAGCCCCAGCATTTT. Its protein is CASSSRHEGNQPQHF. The V call is TRBV28, the J call TRBJ1-5, with D hard to call. CDR3 length: 15 residues. The V and J ends lost 4 bases and 2 bases respectively, with 12 bases between them. The V gene's germline CDR1 is MDHEN and CDR2 SYDVKM.

The rearrangement joins TRBV29-1 to TRBJ1-1; no definite D call. The ends were cut back, 5 bases at V and 10 bases at J, with 14 bases in the middle. This CDR3 has 11 amino acids. Germline CDR1 SQVTM, CDR2 ANQGSEA. DNA for the CDR3: TGCAGCGTTCAGGTCGCCGGTCGAGCTTTCTTT. The encoded protein is CSVQVAGRAFF. The full variable domain, in which reference TRBV29-1 and TRBJ1-1 provide the parts outside the CDR3, is SAVISQKPSRDICQRGTSLTIQCQVDSQVTMMFWYRQQPGQSLTLIATANQGSEATYESGFVIDKFPISRPNLTFSTLTVSNMSPEDSSIYLCSVQVAGRAFFGQGTRLTVV.